These T cell receptor beta chains were read from a single sample in a study of control samples from healthy donors and cancer patients. Profiled with immunoSEQ multiplex PCR; TCRdb holds only in-frame clones, not every one. The sample has 90,000 to 110,000 clones; around 88% are singletons. Sample: blood. The source is a woman in her fifties or sixties in good health. Both conserved end residues are part of each CDR3. A D gene is named only where the DNA matches it firmly. Only some rows state a clone size, as once, few, many or a class for expanded clones.

v_gene	d_gene	j_gene	abundance	CDR3aa	CDR3nt
TRBV6-2/TRBV6-3	.	TRBJ2-1	.	CASSYLGGDYNEQFF	TGTGCCAGCAGTTATTTAGGGGGAGACTACAATGAGCAGTTCTTC
TRBV14	.	TRBJ2-1	.	CASQGQLYNEQFF	TGTGCCAGCCAAGGACAGCTCTACAATGAGCAGTTCTTC
TRBV19	TRBD1	TRBJ1-2	.	CARDRDRGPGHF	TGTGCCAGAGACCGGGACAGGGGGCCAGGTCACTTC
TRBV6-2/TRBV6-3	.	TRBJ2-1	once	CASSAARRGSYNEQFF	TGTGCCAGCAGTGCGGCCCGGAGGGGGTCCTACAATGAGCAGTTCTTC
TRBV10-3	TRBD1	TRBJ1-1	.	CATTTGTGTEAFF	TGTGCCACCACGACAGGGACGGGGACTGAAGCTTTCTTT
TRBV19	.	TRBJ1-3	.	CASSIWQGRTGNTIYF	TGTGCCAGTAGTATTTGGCAGGGAAGGACTGGAAACACCATATATTTT
TRBV7-9	.	TRBJ1-5	.	CASSWIDGNQPQHF	TGTGCCAGCAGCTGGATCGACGGGAATCAGCCCCAGCATTTT
TRBV5-1	TRBD2	TRBJ2-2	.	CASSLAIISGTNTGELFF	TGCGCCAGCAGCCTTGCCATCATCAGCGGGACGAACACCGGGGAGCTGTTTTTT
TRBV19	.	TRBJ2-5	.	CASKDREGPRETQYF	TGTGCCAGTAAGGATAGAGAGGGACCAAGAGAGACCCAGTACTTC
TRBV30	.	TRBJ1-1	.	CAWKVLEPEAFF	TGTGCCTGGAAAGTGCTGGAGCCTGAAGCTTTCTTT
TRBV5-1	TRBD2	TRBJ2-3	once	CASSLVAGVVPFTDTQYF	TGCGCCAGCAGCTTGGTAGCGGGAGTCGTCCCGTTCACAGATACGCAGTATTTT
TRBV30	.	TRBJ2-2	.	CAWSVPTGELFF	TGTGCCTGGAGTGTACCAACCGGGGAGCTGTTTTTT
TRBV3-1/TRBV3-2	.	TRBJ1-5	few	CASSQESGTGPNQPQHF	TGTGCCAGCAGCCAAGAGAGCGGTACAGGGCCAAATCAGCCCCAGCATTTT
TRBV5-1	.	TRBJ2-2	.	CASSLSIGSGSEGTGELFF	TGCGCCAGCAGCTTGTCTATCGGCAGCGGGTCAGAGGGCACCGGGGAGCTGTTTTTT
TRBV5-1	TRBD2	TRBJ2-7	.	CASSFGGARNEQYF	TGCGCCAGCAGCTTCGGGGGGGCAAGAAACGAGCAGTACTTC
TRBV2	TRBD1	TRBJ1-2	.	CASSEGTGGAGYTF	TGTGCCAGCAGTGAAGGGACAGGGGGAGCTGGCTACACCTTC
TRBV9	TRBD2	TRBJ2-1	.	CASSGRGPSGGEQFF	TGTGCCAGCAGCGGCCGCGGACCTAGCGGCGGTGAGCAGTTCTTC
TRBV4-1	.	TRBJ2-5	.	CASSPQGGPTGTQYF	TGCGCCAGCAGCCCCCAAGGGGGACCCACGGGGACCCAGTACTTC
TRBV4-1	.	TRBJ1-4	.	CASSQDGQRGLFF	TGCGCCAGCAGCCAAGACGGCCAACGGGGACTGTTTTTT
TRBV5-1	TRBD1	TRBJ1-6	.	CASSFFAGGDSPLHF	TGCGCCAGCAGCTTCTTTGCAGGGGGCGATTCACCCCTCCACTTT
TRBV7-8	TRBD1	TRBJ2-7	.	CASSFAGGYEQYF	TGTGCCAGCAGCTTTGCAGGGGGCTACGAGCAGTACTTC
TRBV7-9	TRBD1	TRBJ2-1	.	CASSRLTGGRLNEQFF	TGTGCCAGCAGCCGCCTGACAGGGGGCCGCCTCAATGAGCAGTTCTTC
TRBV12-3/TRBV12-4	TRBD1	TRBJ1-2	.	CASSLGGRSGYTF	TGTGCCAGCAGTCTAGGGGGCAGGTCCGGCTACACCTTC
TRBV19	.	TRBJ1-2	.	CASSITGSGYTF	TGTGCCAGTAGTATCACCGGGAGTGGCTACACCTTC
TRBV29-1	.	TRBJ2-7	.	CSVGVNEQYF	TGCAGCGTTGGAGTTAACGAGCAGTACTTC
TRBV30	.	TRBJ1-2	once	CAWSIGGRYGYTF	TGTGCCTGGAGTATAGGGGGTCGATATGGCTACACCTTC
TRBV7-9	.	TRBJ2-2	.	CASSPTQGELFF	TGTGCCAGCAGCCCCACACAGGGGGAGCTGTTTTTT
TRBV19	TRBD1	TRBJ2-3	.	CASSWDRGTDTQYF	TGTGCCAGTAGTTGGGACAGGGGGACAGATACGCAGTATTTT
TRBV6-5	TRBD1	TRBJ1-1	.	CASNNLYRGNTEAFF	TGTGCCAGCAACAACCTATACAGGGGGAACACTGAAGCTTTCTTT
TRBV4-3	.	TRBJ1-5	.	CASSQDHYDRRGMGGSQPQHF	TGCGCCAGCAGCCAAGATCATTACGATCGGAGGGGGATGGGGGGGTCTCAGCCCCAGCATTTT
TRBV25-1	.	TRBJ1-4	once	CASSSPGGPGEKLFF	TGTGCCAGCAGTTCCCCCGGGGGACCAGGTGAAAAACTGTTTTTT
TRBV4-3	.	TRBJ2-5	.	CASSHIKARKETQYF	TGCGCCAGCAGCCATATTAAAGCCCGAAAAGAGACCCAGTACTTC
TRBV4-1	.	TRBJ1-5	few	CASSQGRGYGRDNQPQHF	TGCGCCAGCAGCCAAGGTCGGGGTTACGGACGGGACAATCAGCCCCAGCATTTT
TRBV5-1	.	TRBJ1-1	.	CASSLGAGGNEAFF	TGCGCCAGCAGCTTAGGCGCAGGCGGGAATGAAGCTTTCTTT
TRBV11-2	.	TRBJ1-1	.	CASSPHNGNTEAFF	TGTGCCAGCAGCCCCCACAACGGGAACACTGAAGCTTTCTTT
TRBV11-3	.	TRBJ2-1	.	CASSSLWPVGYNEQFF	TGTGCCAGCAGCTCCTTATGGCCAGTCGGATACAATGAGCAGTTCTTC
TRBV5-1	.	TRBJ1-6	few	CASSPEGGSPLHF	TGCGCCAGCAGCCCTGAAGGTGGTTCACCCCTCCACTTT
TRBV5-1	TRBD2	TRBJ2-3	.	CASTLLAGGPTDTQYF	TGCGCCAGCACCCTGCTAGCGGGAGGGCCAACAGATACGCAGTATTTT
TRBV12-5	.	TRBJ1-2	.	CASGSGGGDYGYTF	TGTGCTAGTGGTTCGGGGGGAGGGGACTATGGCTACACCTTC
TRBV11-2	.	TRBJ1-2	.	CASSLEGGLGGYTF	TGTGCCAGCAGCTTGGAGGGGGGCCTCGGGGGCTACACCTTC
TRBV27	.	TRBJ2-5	.	CASSSWGAGETQYF	TGTGCCAGCAGTTCGTGGGGGGCTGGGGAGACCCAGTACTTC
TRBV19	TRBD2	TRBJ2-1	once	CASSIALAGGPHEQFF	TGTGCCAGTAGTATAGCCCTAGCGGGAGGGCCCCATGAGCAGTTCTTC
TRBV3-1/TRBV3-2	.	TRBJ1-1	.	CASSQGLTVTEAFF	TGTGCCAGCTCTCAGGGGTTAACGGTCACTGAAGCTTTCTTT
TRBV29-1	.	TRBJ1-5	.	CSVCEENNQPQHF	TGCAGCGTTTGTGAGGAGAATAATCAGCCCCAGCATTTT
TRBV10-2	.	TRBJ1-2	.	CASSESRGRGYTF	TGCGCCAGCAGTGAGTCAAGGGGAAGGGGCTACACCTTC
TRBV4-1	.	TRBJ2-1	.	CASSQGRTSNEQFF	TGCGCCAGCAGCCAGGGTCGGACTTCTAATGAGCAGTTCTTC
TRBV7-3	TRBD1	TRBJ1-1	.	CASSRDSREGQTEAFF	TGTGCCAGCAGCCGGGACAGCCGGGAGGGGCAAACTGAAGCTTTCTTT
TRBV2	TRBD1	TRBJ1-5	.	CAIQDRGNQPQHF	TGTGCCATCCAGGACAGGGGGAATCAGCCCCAGCATTTT
TRBV3-1/TRBV3-2	.	TRBJ2-5	.	CASSPSDYVVATQYF	TGTGCCAGCAGCCCGTCGGATTATGTGGTGGCGACCCAGTACTTC
TRBV29-1	.	TRBJ2-2	.	CSAGPSGELFF	TGCAGCGCTGGTCCCTCCGGGGAGCTGTTTTTT
TRBV18	.	TRBJ2-5	.	CASSPPEYQETQYF	TGTGCCAGCTCACCACCGGAGTACCAAGAGACCCAGTACTTC
TRBV19	.	TRBJ1-1	.	CASSAQGGRNTEAFF	TGTGCCAGTAGTGCACAGGGAGGGAGGAACACTGAAGCTTTCTTT
TRBV2	.	TRBJ1-2	.	CASLRGAANYGYTF	TGTGCCAGCCTACGTGGGGCTGCTAACTATGGCTACACCTTC
TRBV6-5	.	TRBJ1-5	few	CASSYSFQSNQPQHF	TGTGCCAGCAGTTACTCGTTTCAGAGCAATCAGCCCCAGCATTTT
TRBV20-1	.	TRBJ2-7	.	CSASQGYEQYF	TGCAGTGCCTCACAGGGCTACGAGCAGTACTTC